This record concerns one T cell receptor beta chain sequence. Its target is not known. V lost 4 bases and J lost 3; bases outside the gene matches: 3. CDR1 and CDR2 (germline): MNHEY, SVGAGI. The CDR3 length is 15 residues. The repertoire was sequenced with immunoSEQ multiplex PCR; TCRdb's copy has only in-frame clones and lacks some. The repertoire holds 100,000 to 150,000 clones, with 85% to 95% as singletons. These data belong to a study of T cell responses to AZD1222 COVID-19 vaccine. General observations from the study: Mostly white British, mostly female donors; authors suggested clonal diversity may be underestimated.

The source of this sequence is an adult in good health. The chain carries TRBV6-5 and TRBJ2-7; the match to TRBD2 covers 13 bases. This material consisted of peripheral blood, taken on day 0 of AZD1222 vaccination. The CDR3 DNA follows: TGTGCCAGCAGTTCCCGGACTAGCGGGAGCTACGAGCAGTACTTC. It translates to CASSSRTSGSYEQYF.